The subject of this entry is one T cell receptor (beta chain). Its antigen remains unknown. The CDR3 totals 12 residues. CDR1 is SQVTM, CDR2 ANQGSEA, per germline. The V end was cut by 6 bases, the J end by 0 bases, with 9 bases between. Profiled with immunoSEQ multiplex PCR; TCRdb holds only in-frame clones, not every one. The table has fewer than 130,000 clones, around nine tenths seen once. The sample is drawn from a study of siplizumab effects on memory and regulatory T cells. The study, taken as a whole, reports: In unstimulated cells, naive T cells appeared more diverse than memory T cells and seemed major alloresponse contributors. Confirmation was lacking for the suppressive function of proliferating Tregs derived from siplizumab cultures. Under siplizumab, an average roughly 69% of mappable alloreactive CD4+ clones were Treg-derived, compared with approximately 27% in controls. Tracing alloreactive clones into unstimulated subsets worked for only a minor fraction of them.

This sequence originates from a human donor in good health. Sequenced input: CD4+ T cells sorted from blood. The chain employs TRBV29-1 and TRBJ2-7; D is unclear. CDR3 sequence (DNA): TGCAGCGTGCAGGTCAGCTCCTACGAGCAGTACTTC. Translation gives CSVQVSSYEQYF.